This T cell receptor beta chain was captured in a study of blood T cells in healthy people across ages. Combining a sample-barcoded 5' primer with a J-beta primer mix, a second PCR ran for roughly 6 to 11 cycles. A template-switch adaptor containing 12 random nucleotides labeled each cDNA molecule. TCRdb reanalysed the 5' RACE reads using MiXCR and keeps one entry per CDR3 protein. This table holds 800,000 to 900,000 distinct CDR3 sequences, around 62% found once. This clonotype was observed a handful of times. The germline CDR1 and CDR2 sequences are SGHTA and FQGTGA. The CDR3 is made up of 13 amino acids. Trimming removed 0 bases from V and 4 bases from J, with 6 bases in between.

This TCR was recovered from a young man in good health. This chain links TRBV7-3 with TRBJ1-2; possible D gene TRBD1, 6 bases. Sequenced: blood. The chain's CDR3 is CASSLTTGYGYTF. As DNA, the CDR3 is TGTGCCAGCAGCTTAACGACAGGCTATGGCTACACCTTC.